The rows below give T cell receptor beta chains drawn from one sample of a study of blood T cells in healthy people across ages. TCRdb re-called the 5' RACE reads with MiXCR, one entry per CDR3 protein. Here the sample spans under 1,100,000 distinct CDR3 sequences, around 25% being singletons. In addition, the sample was reused for a study of T cells of mothers and their children.

Sequencing input: blood. Receptors were obtained from a girl aged 2 to 9 in good health. Both conserved end residues are part of each CDR3. A D gene is named only where the DNA matches it firmly. A clone size is listed for some rows: how often the clone was seen (once, few, many), or a class if it is expanded.

v_call,clone_size,cdr3_length,d_call,j_call,cdr3_nt,cdr3_aa
TRBV7-8,-,15,-,TRBJ2-7,TGTGCCAGCAGCCCACTGGACAGTTCTATCTACGAGCAGTACTTC,CASSPLDSSIYEQYF
TRBV5-1,-,15,TRBD2,TRBJ2-1,TGCGCCAGCAGCTTGGCCCCTAGCGGGGACTCTGAGCAGTTCTTC,CASSLAPSGDSEQFF
TRBV28,few,15,-,TRBJ2-5,TGTGCCAGCAGATTAGAAACGGGCGCTACGGGAGCCCAGTACTTC,CASRLETGATGAQYF
TRBV5-1,few,14,-,TRBJ2-7,TGCGCCAGCAGCACAGACGGGACTCCTTACGAGCAGTACTTC,CASSTDGTPYEQYF
TRBV20-1,-,15,TRBD2,TRBJ2-5,TGCAGTGCTACCGGCGGGAGCGCGTACCAAGAGACCCAGTACTTC,CSATGGSAYQETQYF
TRBV20-1,-,13,-,TRBJ2-3,TGCAGTGCCCGTCGACGGGGACCAGATACGCAGTATTTT,CSARRRGPDTQYF
TRBV6-6,-,16,TRBD1,TRBJ1-4,TGTGCCAGCAGTTACCCCAGGACAGGGTGGAATGAAAAACTGTTTTTT,CASSYPRTGWNEKLFF
TRBV3-1,few,15,TRBD1,TRBJ2-5,TGTGCCAGCAGCCGGCCCCGGGACAGTCCGGAGACCCAGTACTTC,CASSRPRDSPETQYF
TRBV10-3,few,15,TRBD2,TRBJ2-7,TGTGCCATCAGCCCTGAACTAGCGGGAGCTGGCGAGCAGTACTTC,CAISPELAGAGEQYF
TRBV7-9,-,17,TRBD1,TRBJ1-6,TGTGCCAGCAGCTTAGTAACAGGGACAGCTAATAATTCACCCCTCCACTTT,CASSLVTGTANNSPLHF
TRBV12-3/TRBV12-4,-,13,TRBD2,TRBJ2-1,TGTGCCATAACCTCCGGGACTAGCAATGAGCAGTTCTTC,CAITSGTSNEQFF
TRBV28,few,16,-,TRBJ2-7,TGTGCCAGCAGTTTTGTGACCCCCGATGCCGCCTACGAGCAGTACTTC,CASSFVTPDAAYEQYF
TRBV13,-,15,-,TRBJ2-1,TGTGCCAGCAGCTTAAGTTCTGGCTTTCTCCGTGAGCAGTTCTTC,CASSLSSGFLREQFF
TRBV25-1,-,15,-,TRBJ1-4,TGTGCCAGCAGTGGCTACCGGGATCTTAATGAAAAACTGTTTTTT,CASSGYRDLNEKLFF
TRBV5-1,-,14,-,TRBJ1-2,TGCGCCAGCAGCTTGGAGGTGACTAACTATGGCTACACCTTC,CASSLEVTNYGYTF
TRBV28,few,15,-,TRBJ1-5,TGTGCCAGCATCCTATCGACCCCGGGCAATCAGCCCCAGCATTTT,CASILSTPGNQPQHF
TRBV12-3/TRBV12-4,-,12,-,TRBJ2-3,TGTGCCAGCAGTACCACCCCAGATACGCAGTATTTT,CASSTTPDTQYF
TRBV5-1,-,15,-,TRBJ1-4,TGCGCCAGCAGCCCACGAGGGGGGTTGGAAGAAAAACTGTTTTTT,CASSPRGGLEEKLFF
TRBV7-8,-,15,TRBD2,TRBJ2-7,TGTGCCAGCAGCTTACCAGCTAGCGGTACCTACGAGCAGTACTTC,CASSLPASGTYEQYF
TRBV19,few,12,-,TRBJ2-1,TGTGCCAGTTCCTGGACCCACAATGAGCAGTTCTTC,CASSWTHNEQFF
TRBV7-3,few,15,TRBD2,TRBJ2-3,TGTGCCAGCAGCTTATCTAGCGGAGACACAGATACGCAGTATTTT,CASSLSSGDTDTQYF
TRBV7-3,-,17,TRBD2,TRBJ2-5,TGTGCCAGCAGCCCCCAACCCCTTGCGGGGGGGCTAGAGACCCAGTACTTC,CASSPQPLAGGLETQYF
TRBV14,-,13,-,TRBJ2-5,TGTGCCAGCAGCCAACGGTTCGGGGAGACCCAGTACTTC,CASSQRFGETQYF
TRBV7-2,few,14,-,TRBJ1-4,TGTGCCAGCAGCCTCCAGACAGAGGCTGAAAAACTGTTTTTT,CASSLQTEAEKLFF
TRBV28,few,20,TRBD2,TRBJ2-1,TGTGCCAGCAGTTTTGAGGGACTAGCGGGAGAGGGGAGCTCCTACAATGAGCAGTTCTTC,CASSFEGLAGEGSSYNEQFF
TRBV9,few,13,-,TRBJ2-1,TGTGCCAGCAGCGTACAAGCGTTTGCTGAGCAGTTCTTC,CASSVQAFAEQFF
TRBV4-2,-,15,-,TRBJ2-1,TGTGCCAGCGGGGGGGGCCGGGTCCCCGACAATGAGCAGTTCTTC,CASGGGRVPDNEQFF
TRBV10-3,-,15,TRBD2,TRBJ2-7,TGTGCCATCAGTGACGGCGGGGGGGGTTCCTACGAGCAGTACTTC,CAISDGGGGSYEQYF
TRBV7-6,few,16,TRBD2,TRBJ2-1,TGTGCCAGCAGCTCGACGACTAGCGGGAATTACAATGAGCAGTTCTTC,CASSSTTSGNYNEQFF
TRBV20-1,-,15,-,TRBJ2-7,TGCAGTGCTAGAACCGGGACGTTAAGCTCCTACGAGCAGTACTTC,CSARTGTLSSYEQYF
TRBV20-1,-,15,TRBD2,TRBJ2-7,TGCAGTGCTGCCCGGGGGACTAGCGGACCCTACGAGCAGTACTTC,CSAARGTSGPYEQYF
TRBV7-9,few,14,TRBD1,TRBJ2-1,TGTGCCAGCAGCCGGGGACAGGGTAGCCATGAGCAGTTCTTC,CASSRGQGSHEQFF
TRBV20-1,many,12,-,TRBJ2-4,TGCAGTGCTCCCGAATGGGGAGACATTCAGTACTTC,CSAPEWGDIQYF
TRBV7-2,-,16,TRBD2,TRBJ2-7,TGTGCCAGCAGCTTCGGGACTAGCGGGGGGGCGTTCGAGCAGTACTTC,CASSFGTSGGAFEQYF
TRBV4-1,-,15,-,TRBJ1-1,TGCGCCAGCAGCCGACCGGCCCCACAGAACACTGAAGCTTTCTTT,CASSRPAPQNTEAFF
TRBV29-1,-,16,-,TRBJ2-1,TGCAGCGTTGATGCAGGGTATTCAGCTTCCTACAATGAGCAGTTCTTC,CSVDAGYSASYNEQFF
TRBV24-1,few,15,-,TRBJ2-1,TGTGCCACCAGTGAAGGGCAGAGCTCCTACAATGAGCAGTTCTTC,CATSEGQSSYNEQFF
TRBV11-2,-,16,-,TRBJ2-4,TGTGCCAGCAGCTCAAGGTTAACCATACCCGGAAACATTCAGTACTTC,CASSSRLTIPGNIQYF
TRBV24-1,few,12,-,TRBJ2-5,TGTGCCACCAGTGATTTGTACGGGACCCGGTACTTC,CATSDLYGTRYF
TRBV6-6,few,13,TRBD1,TRBJ2-5,TGTGCCAGCAGACGACAGGGAAAAGAGACCCAGTACTTC,CASRRQGKETQYF
TRBV2,few,17,TRBD2,TRBJ2-1,TGTGCCAGCAGTCCCGGGACTAGCGGGAGGTCGCCCAATGAGCAGTTCTTC,CASSPGTSGRSPNEQFF
TRBV20-1,once,15,TRBD1,TRBJ1-1,TGCAGTGCTCCAGGGGGAGGTTTCTGGGGCACTGAAGCTTTCTTT,CSAPGGGFWGTEAFF